This TCR beta chain was identified during a study of patients and donors after allogeneic stem cell transplantation. The CDR3 loop spans 15 amino acids. The V gene lost 0 bases and the J gene lost 2 bases, with 11 bases spanning the gap. Germline V CDR1 and CDR2: SGDLS, YYNGEE. Each CDR3 protein gets one entry after TCRdb re-called the RT-PCR reads with MiXCR. The profile covers some 150,000 distinct CDR3 sequences, with roughly two fifths appearing a single time and 40% to 55% taken by the ten largest. The sample holds one count of this clonotype. Sequencing input: blood, either unsorted or a sorted T cell fraction (not recorded which). The source is a human donor who was either an allogeneic HSCT recipient or a stem cell or donor lymphocyte infusion donor (not recorded which). It is not recorded whose cells these are; they may come from a transplant donor. This chain joins TRBV9 and TRBJ2-5; D is uncertain. The CDR3 DNA reads as TGTGCCAGCAGCGTAGAGAGTGCCCCGCAAGAGACCCAGTACTTC. Translation gives CASSVESAPQETQYF.